The present T cell receptor beta chain was sequenced within a study of molecular identifiers for immune sequencing clone quantification. TCRdb re-derived calls from the PCR reads in MiXCR, one entry per CDR3 protein. The profile shows about 320,000 distinct CDR3 sequences, roughly a quarter of them singletons. V dropped 8 bases and J dropped 7 bases, with 21 bases sitting between them. In germline, CDR1 is SEHNR, CDR2 FQNEAQ (reference sequence). This CDR3 is 15 amino acids long. Sequenced material: naive CD8+ T cells from blood, with Jurkat cell RNA spiked in. The subset: FACS-sorted CD8+CD4-CCR7+CD45RA+ naive T cells. The source is a human donor in good health. Some libraries in this study had Jurkat cell RNA spiked in. The chain combines TRBV7-9 with TRBJ2-1; no definite D call. The chain's CDR3 is CASQNKHHVGNEQFF. As DNA, the CDR3 is TGTGCCAGCCAGAACAAACATCACGTTGGAAATGAGCAGTTCTTC.